This entry features one TCR beta chain sequence. Its antigen is unknown. This CDR3 is 14 amino acids long. CDR1 is MNHEY, CDR2 SMNVEV, per germline (reference sequence). Trimming shortened V by 7 bases and J by 4 bases, and 16 bases separated the two germline ends. Some clones are missing from TCRdb's copy, which holds only in-frame ones; the method was immunoSEQ multiplex PCR. Found here are about 28,000 clones, approximately 83% of them singletons; the top ten hold roughly 3.6%. The data derive from a study of tissue T cells after allogeneic stem cell transplantation. In the study overall: Patients with graft-versus-host disease had grafts: several unmodified, three CD34-selected and T-cell-depleted. Pre-transplant PBMCs were recipient-derived, available from about 5 GVHD patients. Smaller viable blood or marrow samples skipped sorting for direct DNA extraction.

The study's findings and limits: The patient cohort was small and clinically heterogeneous, with limited sampling depth.

The rearrangement links TRBV27 to TRBJ1-1; TRBD1 is a possible D gene (6 bases). The clonotype originates from a woman aged 18 to 49 who later had graft-versus-host disease after an allogeneic stem cell transplant. Specimen: blood, collected before transplantation. The CDR3: CASIPRPGATEAFF. CDR3 sequence (DNA): TGTGCCAGCATTCCGCGCCCGGGGGCCACTGAAGCTTTCTTT.